Listed below are T cell receptor beta chains from one sample, sequenced in a study of control samples from healthy donors and cancer patients. The method was immunoSEQ multiplex PCR; TCRdb's version includes in-frame clones alone and lacks a portion of them. Of more than 95,000 clones in the sample, 80% to 90% were seen once. Sequencing was carried out using blood. Receptors were obtained from a man in his forties or fifties in good health. The CDR3 runs from the conserved cysteine through the conserved F or W. The D gene is left open where the match is weak. Size values are once, few and many counts, or a class for expanded clones, and some rows have none.

length: 13
J: TRBJ2-1
size: -
V: TRBV21-1
D: -
DNA: TGTGCCAGCATTCAGGGGACTTACAATGAGCAGTTCTTC
CDR3: CASIQGTYNEQFF

length: 16
J: TRBJ2-1
size: -
V: TRBV9
D: TRBD2
DNA: TGTGCCAGCAGCGTAGTCGGGGGGGCTAAGAACAATGAGCAGTTCTTC
CDR3: CASSVVGGAKNNEQFF

length: 14
J: TRBJ2-5
size: -
V: TRBV30
D: -
DNA: TGTGCCTGGGCGAGGGGGGCGGGGGTAGAGACCCAGTACTTC
CDR3: CAWARGAGVETQYF

length: 14
J: TRBJ1-1
size: -
V: TRBV2
D: TRBD1
DNA: TGTGCCAGCAGCCGACAGGGCCGCAACACTGAAGCTTTCTTT
CDR3: CASSRQGRNTEAFF

length: 15
J: TRBJ2-5
size: -
V: TRBV19
D: TRBD2
DNA: TGTGCCAGTAGTATGAATCTAGGGAGGGCTGAGACCCAGTACTTC
CDR3: CASSMNLGRAETQYF

length: 15
J: TRBJ1-5
size: -
V: TRBV30
D: TRBD1
DNA: TGTGCCTGGAGCCCCGGGACAGGGATCCCGGAGCCCCAGCATTTT
CDR3: CAWSPGTGIPEPQHF

length: 13
J: TRBJ2-7
size: -
V: TRBV10-3
D: TRBD1
DNA: TGTGCCACCACCAGGGGGCTCGATAACGAGCAGTACTTC
CDR3: CATTRGLDNEQYF

length: 16
J: TRBJ2-1
size: -
V: TRBV12-5
D: -
DNA: TGTGCTAGTGGTCCCTGGACCGGACTTCTCGCGGGTGAGCAGTTCTTC
CDR3: CASGPWTGLLAGEQFF

length: 14
J: TRBJ2-2
size: -
V: TRBV7-2
D: TRBD1
DNA: TGTGCCAGCAGCTTACAGGGGGATACCGGGGAGCTGTTTTTT
CDR3: CASSLQGDTGELFF

length: 15
J: TRBJ1-5
size: -
V: TRBV10-2
D: -
DNA: TGCGCCAGCAGTGATTCGGGGGTTGAGAATCAGCCCCAGCATTTT
CDR3: CASSDSGVENQPQHF

length: 15
J: TRBJ1-2
size: -
V: TRBV11-1
D: TRBD1
DNA: TGTGCCAGCAGCCCATGGACAGGGGGAGCCTATGGCTACACCTTC
CDR3: CASSPWTGGAYGYTF

length: 14
J: TRBJ1-2
size: once
V: TRBV5-6
D: -
DNA: TGTGCCAGCAGATTTGGTAATTCCGGGTTTGGCTACACCTTC
CDR3: CASRFGNSGFGYTF

length: 11
J: TRBJ2-7
size: -
V: TRBV7-2
D: -
DNA: TGTGCCAGCAGCTTTTTCGACGAGCAGTACTTC
CDR3: CASSFFDEQYF

length: 16
J: TRBJ1-3
size: once
V: TRBV25-1
D: -
DNA: TGTGCCAGCAGTGAATCCACGGCTAGCTCTGGAAACACCATATATTTT
CDR3: CASSESTASSGNTIYF

length: 15
J: TRBJ1-1
size: -
V: TRBV3-1/TRBV3-2
D: TRBD1
DNA: TGTGCCAGCAGCCCTCGGGACAGAATGAACACTGAAGCTTTCTTT
CDR3: CASSPRDRMNTEAFF

length: 14
J: TRBJ1-2
size: -
V: TRBV6-5
D: -
DNA: TGTGCCAGCAGTAAATCCGTACAGGGTTATGGCTACACCTTC
CDR3: CASSKSVQGYGYTF

length: 14
J: TRBJ1-5
size: -
V: TRBV2
D: -
DNA: TGTGCCAGCAGTGAACAAGGTAGCAATCAGCCCCAGCATTTT
CDR3: CASSEQGSNQPQHF

length: 18
J: TRBJ2-5
size: -
V: TRBV19
D: TRBD2
DNA: TGTGCCAGTAGCGGACTAGCGGGGGTACTAATGAGCCAAGAGACCCAGTACTTC
CDR3: CASSGLAGVLMSQETQYF

length: 13
J: TRBJ2-7
size: -
V: TRBV25-1
D: -
DNA: TGTGCCAGCAGTGAGGACATCAACTACGAGCAGTACTTC
CDR3: CASSEDINYEQYF

length: 13
J: TRBJ1-1
size: -
V: TRBV7-3
D: TRBD1
DNA: TGTGCCAGCAGGGGACAGCCGAACACTGAAGCTTTCTTT
CDR3: CASRGQPNTEAFF

length: 14
J: TRBJ2-5
size: -
V: TRBV7-2
D: -
DNA: TGTGCCAGCAGCTTAAGTAACTACCAAGAGACCCAGTACTTC
CDR3: CASSLSNYQETQYF

length: 17
J: TRBJ1-2
size: -
V: TRBV4-1
D: -
DNA: TGCGCCAGCAGCCAAGATCAGGGCGCAAGCATGGAATATGGCTACACCTTC
CDR3: CASSQDQGASMEYGYTF

length: 16
J: TRBJ2-5
size: -
V: TRBV6-2/TRBV6-3
D: -
DNA: TGTGCCAGCAGTCCCTACGCCCCGACTAGTATCGAGACCCAGTACTTC
CDR3: CASSPYAPTSIETQYF

length: 15
J: TRBJ2-3
size: -
V: TRBV7-9
D: TRBD2
DNA: TGTGCCAGCAGCTTACGGCGGGGGGTCACAGATACGCAGTATTTT
CDR3: CASSLRRGVTDTQYF

length: 13
J: TRBJ2-7
size: -
V: TRBV14
D: -
DNA: TGTGCCAGCAGCCAAGATAGAGGCTACGAGCAGTACTTC
CDR3: CASSQDRGYEQYF

length: 15
J: TRBJ1-6
size: -
V: TRBV30
D: -
DNA: TGTGCCTGGAGTGTTGGGGGGGCTGAAGTAACACCCCTCCACTTT
CDR3: CAWSVGGAEVTPLHF

length: 17
J: TRBJ2-5
size: -
V: TRBV10-1
D: -
DNA: TGCGCCAGCAGTGGGCCCTCGCCGGGAAGGCACCAAGAGACCCAGTACTTC
CDR3: CASSGPSPGRHQETQYF

length: 15
J: TRBJ1-1
size: -
V: TRBV7-9
D: -
DNA: TGTGCCAGCACCATTAAAGGGTATTTGGACACTGAAGCTTTCTTT
CDR3: CASTIKGYLDTEAFF

length: 15
J: TRBJ1-5
size: once
V: TRBV25-1
D: -
DNA: TGTGCCAGCAGTGATTCGGGACAAGCTTATCAGCCCCAGCATTTT
CDR3: CASSDSGQAYQPQHF

length: 15
J: TRBJ1-4
size: -
V: TRBV9
D: -
DNA: TGTGCCAGCAGCGCTTCACCTAACGAGGATGAAAAACTGTTTTTT
CDR3: CASSASPNEDEKLFF

length: 13
J: TRBJ1-2
size: -
V: TRBV10-1
D: -
DNA: TGCGCCAGCAGTGAAGGAGGGAACTATGGCTACACCTTC
CDR3: CASSEGGNYGYTF

length: 14
J: TRBJ1-6
size: once
V: TRBV15
D: -
DNA: TGTGCCACCAGCAGAGACGCCACAAATTCACCCCTCCACTTT
CDR3: CATSRDATNSPLHF

length: 13
J: TRBJ1-2
size: -
V: TRBV19
D: -
DNA: TGTGCCAGTAGTCCCTGGACAGCCTATGGCTACACCTTC
CDR3: CASSPWTAYGYTF

length: 16
J: TRBJ1-1
size: -
V: TRBV7-2
D: TRBD1
DNA: TGTGCCAGCAGCTTAACGGCGACAGGGGGCAACACTGAAGCTTTCTTT
CDR3: CASSLTATGGNTEAFF

length: 13
J: TRBJ1-5
size: once
V: TRBV12-3/TRBV12-4
D: -
DNA: TGTGCCAGCAGTTTACCATTCCCTCAGCCCCAGCATTTT
CDR3: CASSLPFPQPQHF

length: 14
J: TRBJ1-1
size: -
V: TRBV5-4
D: TRBD1
DNA: TGTGCCAGCAGCAGGACAGGGCTCGGGACTGAAGCTTTCTTT
CDR3: CASSRTGLGTEAFF

length: 16
J: TRBJ2-2
size: -
V: TRBV7-9
D: -
DNA: TGTGCCAGCAGCACAGTCCGAGTTTACGGCACCGGGGAGCTGTTTTTT
CDR3: CASSTVRVYGTGELFF

length: 14
J: TRBJ1-3
size: once
V: TRBV6-5
D: -
DNA: TGTGCCAGCGGCGGGACGGGCTCTGGAAACACCATATATTTT
CDR3: CASGGTGSGNTIYF

length: 15
J: TRBJ1-2
size: -
V: TRBV4-3
D: -
DNA: TGCGCCAGCAGCCAAGAATACGGCAGTACCTATGGCTACACCTTC
CDR3: CASSQEYGSTYGYTF

length: 17
J: TRBJ1-3
size: -
V: TRBV25-1
D: -
DNA: TGTGCCAGCAGTGACTCCCCAGACAGCAACTCTGGAAACACCATATATTTT
CDR3: CASSDSPDSNSGNTIYF

length: 15
J: TRBJ1-3
size: -
V: TRBV4-3
D: -
DNA: TGCGCCAGCAGCCAAGATAAATCTTCTGGAAACACCATATATTTT
CDR3: CASSQDKSSGNTIYF

length: 16
J: TRBJ2-2
size: -
V: TRBV9
D: -
DNA: TGTGCCAGCAGCGTCGGGGCGGGGGCCAACACCGGGGAGCTGTTTTTT
CDR3: CASSVGAGANTGELFF